Listed below are T cell receptor beta chains from one sample, sequenced in a study of blood T cell repertoires in COVID-19. Data came from immunoSEQ multiplex PCR; TCRdb stores just in-frame clones and leaves some out. This table has about 250,000 clones, around 80% appearing once. The source material was peripheral blood. The receptors stem from a human donor in a cohort sampled during active COVID-19. Both conserved end residues are part of each CDR3.

J gene | V gene | CDR3 protein
TRBJ1-2 | TRBV7-5 | CARSQPGGSNGYTF
TRBJ2-1 | TRBV2 | CASSGLANNEQFF
TRBJ1-2 | TRBV30 | CAWDSVYGYTF
TRBJ2-7 | TRBV5-1 | CASRWTGSREQYF
TRBJ2-7 | TRBV5-8 | CASSLYEQYF
TRBJ1-4 | TRBV7-2 | CASSPRGGEKLFF
TRBJ1-1 | TRBV7-9 | CASTHRPGRGSGTEAFF
TRBJ1-2 | TRBV28 | CASSLQGLDYGYTF
TRBJ2-4 | TRBV29-1 | CSVIALTKNIQYF
TRBJ2-1 | TRBV10-1 | CASSEASSYNEQFF
TRBJ2-5 | TRBV11-2 | CASSRQVRETQYF
TRBJ2-1 | TRBV28 | CASSSPQGYNEQFF
TRBJ2-5 | TRBV19 | CASSNPTGGLIETQYF
TRBJ2-2 | TRBV19 | CASTGDRARRNTGELFF
TRBJ1-5 | TRBV28 | CASSFAGSNQPQHF
TRBJ1-6 | TRBV4-1 | CASSQERGGNSPLHF
TRBJ2-2 | TRBV5-6 | CASRPGAGGRTGELFF
TRBJ2-3 | TRBV9 | CASSAVAGVTDTQYF
TRBJ2-1 | TRBV7-2 | CASSPPPSTGYNEQFF
TRBJ2-1 | TRBV3-1/TRBV3-2 | CASSQLAISYNEQFF
TRBJ1-2 | TRBV27 | CASWDRGGGGYTF
TRBJ1-1 | TRBV11-3 | CASSLGGGARTEAFF
TRBJ1-2 | TRBV6-1 | CASSEGPGLSYGYTF
TRBJ2-2 | TRBV10-3 | CAISELGQENTGELFF
TRBJ1-4 | TRBV5-1 | CASRPGQGAIIEKLFF
TRBJ1-2 | TRBV7-9 | CASSDTNYGYTF
TRBJ2-7 | TRBV6-6 | CASRRIQGRYEQYF
TRBJ1-3 | TRBV21-1 | CASSKEELAGGNTIYF
TRBJ2-7 | TRBV19 | CASSIRQGRDYEQYF